This TCR beta chain was sequenced in a study of beta chain features in type 1 diabetes. Study-level findings and limits: Patients and controls would share equally any PCR tilt toward shorter templates. Patients showed naive, central memory and Treg TCRB repertoires that appeared more similar than those of healthy donors.

To note about this clone: Its antigen is undetermined. At one end the junction does not follow the germline gene, possibly because of a read error.

Every isolated RNA sample was fully reverse transcribed, so sequencing captured expressed TCRB transcripts. Clones were read by immunoSEQ multiplex PCR, and TCRdb kept only the in-frame ones, dropping some. The top ten clones hold under 0.04% of a sample with hundreds of thousands of clones, 14% of them seen once. This CDR3 has 18 residues. Per germline, CDR1 MGHRA and CDR2 YSYEKL. Sequencing was done on a sample of naive CD4+ T cells from blood. The clonotype originates from a man aged 25 to 40 in good health. This sequence joins TRBV4-1 and TRBJ2-4, with 9 positions matching TRBD1. CDR3: CASSQDMRQGEVKSIQYF. The DNA of the CDR3 is TGCGCCAGCAGCCAAGATATGAGACAGGGGGAGGTCAAAAGCATTCAGTACTTC.